This is a list of T cell receptor beta chains from one sample in a study of T cells after yellow fever vaccination. A single record per CDR3 protein comes from TCRdb applying MiXCR to the 5' RACE reads. The table lists roughly 150,000 distinct CDR3 sequences, over 7% of them singletons. Sequenced here: CD4+ T cells sorted from PBMCs, sampled 5 days after the yellow fever booster vaccination. The receptor source for this set is a man aged 30 to 45 who received the YFV17D yellow fever vaccine. CDR3s leave out the opening cysteine and the closing phenylalanine or tryptophan.

cdr3_aa	v_call	j_call	cdr3_length
ASSVRDRANSPLH	TRBV7-2	TRBJ1-6	13
ASSSGQRATNEKLF	TRBV11-2	TRBJ1-4	14
ASSLLLTGELF	TRBV7-3	TRBJ2-2	11
ATSKGGRSYNEQF	TRBV15	TRBJ2-1	13
ASSKTGAGANVLT	TRBV5-1	TRBJ2-6	13
ASSRGTFAGTEAF	TRBV14	TRBJ1-1	13
ASSVLRYEQY	TRBV28	TRBJ2-7	10
ATSGRDRVKGETQY	TRBV15	TRBJ2-5	14
ASSPGQGGQF	TRBV5-1	TRBJ2-1	10
SASHSGGNEQF	TRBV20-1	TRBJ2-1	11
SAREWVGLMAQY	TRBV20-1	TRBJ2-5	12
ASSLGIAGDTQY	TRBV7-9	TRBJ2-3	12
ASSYRGRSSYNEQF	TRBV6-5	TRBJ2-1	14
AISDLTGNQETQY	TRBV10-3	TRBJ2-5	13
ASSLDRTDTQY	TRBV5-1	TRBJ2-3	11
ASSFPGLAASTDTQY	TRBV7-2	TRBJ2-3	15
SARKASGLTDTQY	TRBV20-1	TRBJ2-3	13
ASSYSRRVGTEAF	TRBV6-5	TRBJ1-1	13
ASSDLRTLDYEQY	TRBV7-9	TRBJ2-7	13
ASSFTSLGGGYT	TRBV5-1	TRBJ1-2	12
SARVTGAEAF	TRBV20-1	TRBJ1-1	10
ASSIRAGGSSYEQY	TRBV7-2	TRBJ2-7	14
ASTAAGPTFNYGYT	TRBV12-3/TRBV12-4	TRBJ1-2	14
ASSPRPDGLGG	TRBV18	TRBJ2-7	11
ASSSQTESTDTQY	TRBV5-4	TRBJ2-3	13
ASSFRASTDTQY	TRBV27	TRBJ2-3	12
ASSWTGTGDLYEQY	TRBV7-9	TRBJ2-7	14
ASSPPVRNTEAF	TRBV18	TRBJ1-1	12
ASSLTAGGQETQY	TRBV11-3	TRBJ2-5	13
AISESGQGSGTQY	TRBV10-3	TRBJ2-5	13
ASSRSGSAGDTQY	TRBV7-2	TRBJ2-3	13
ASSYLVASASNNEQF	TRBV6-5	TRBJ2-1	15
ASSFGTGVRNEQF	TRBV5-6	TRBJ2-1	13
SVAPHPSSYNEQF	TRBV20-1	TRBJ2-1	13
ASSIQRGWFYGYT	TRBV7-2	TRBJ1-2	13
ASSLVQNIFYEQY	TRBV7-2	TRBJ2-7	13
ATSSLEETQY	TRBV15	TRBJ2-5	10
ASSTFAAGGYNEQF	TRBV6-2/TRBV6-3	TRBJ2-1	14
ATSREIGELF	TRBV15	TRBJ2-2	10
ASSSEATWGVHEQY	TRBV7-2	TRBJ2-7	14
ASSLLRRRGTDTQY	TRBV12-3/TRBV12-4	TRBJ2-3	14
ASSLDSGGQSEQF	TRBV5-1	TRBJ2-1	13